This T cell receptor (beta chain) was sequenced in a study of cytomegalovirus exposure and HLA in healthy donors. The assay was immunoSEQ multiplex PCR, and TCRdb's table has in-frame clones only and misses some. The sample has around 300,000 clones, 65% to 90% seen once. V lost 0 bases, J lost 5 bases, and 11 bases lay in between. CDR1 is SGHRS and CDR2 is YFSETQ in the germline V gene. The CDR3 has 14 amino acids. Sample: PBMCs. The chain employs TRBV5-1 and TRBJ2-5, with a tentative D call TRBD2 (6 bases). This clonotype was obtained from a woman between 18 and 30 years old in good health and CMV-seronegative. CDR3: CASSLEYGGETQYF. CDR3 DNA: TGCGCCAGCAGCTTGGAATATGGGGGGGAGACCCAGTACTTC.